Below are 15 T cell receptor beta chains sequenced from a single sample in a study of OX40 agonist ivuxolimab in advanced cancers. Method: immunoSEQ multiplex PCR; TCRdb's copy keeps in-frame clones and lacks some. The data show roughly 67,000 clones, over 80% seen once. This specimen was CD4+ or CD8+ T cells sorted from blood, taken in a trial of the OX40 agonist ivuxolimab. Receptors were obtained from an adult with an advanced solid tumor such as melanoma, head and neck, liver or kidney cancer.

The chain couples TRBV9 to TRBJ2-3; weak D call: TRBD2 (6 bases). Per germline, CDR1 SGDLS and CDR2 YYNGEE. Trimming left V 0 bases short and J 4 bases short, with 12 bases between. There are 15 residues in the CDR3. CDR3 sequence (DNA): TGTGCCAGCAGCGTAGCTGCGGGGAGTGCAGATACGCAGTATTTT. Translated: CASSVAAGSADTQYF.

The chain links TRBV10-1 to TRBJ2-1; 10 bases match TRBD2. The germline V gene encodes CDR1 WNHNN and CDR2 SYGVQD (reference sequence). The CDR3 has 16 residues. J lost 8 bases, V lost 0 bases, and 7 bases had no gene match. CDR3 in DNA: TGCGCCAGCAGTGAGTCCGGGACTAGCGTAACCGATGAGCAGTTCTTC. Translated, it gives CASSESGTSVTDEQFF.

This rearrangement joins TRBV28 to TRBJ2-1; 8 bases match TRBD2. This CDR3 contains 15 residues. Trimming cost V 0 bases and J 4 bases; bases outside gene matches: 2. Germline lookup yields CDR1 MDHEN and CDR2 SYDVKM. CDR3 nucleotide sequence: TGTGCCAGCAGTTTATGGCTAGCGGGTTACAATGAGCAGTTCTTC. Protein: CASSLWLAGYNEQFF.

The chain carries TRBV7-6 and TRBJ2-2; weak D call: TRBD1 (6 bases). The CDR3 length is 16 residues. Trimming took off 5 bases at V and 2 bases at J, with 15 bases between the two ends. Germline V gene data show CDR1 as SGHVS and CDR2 as FNYEAQ. The CDR3 sequence: CASSRGRGSNTGELFF. In DNA form, the CDR3 reads TGTGCCAGCAGCCGAGGCAGGGGCTCCAACACCGGGGAGCTGTTTTTT.

This sequence joins TRBV7-9 and TRBJ1-4, with a weak D call TRBD1 (6 bases). The germline CDR1 and CDR2 sequences are SEHNR and FQNEAQ (reference sequence). The CDR3 has 13 amino acids. CDR3 sequence reads: CVRSGKGGQKLFF. In DNA form, the CDR3 reads TGTGTCAGAAGCGGAAAAGGGGGGCAGAAACTGTTTTTT.

The J gene is TRBJ2-3, the V gene TRBV6-4; unclear D gene. Germline V CDR1 and CDR2: MRHNA, SNTAGT. The CDR3 is 14 amino acids. The V gene lost 2 bases and the J gene lost 6 bases, with 12 bases spanning the gap. The CDR3 nucleotides read TGTGCCAGCAGTGACCCGAGCCTGGCGGATACGCAGTATTTT. Its translation: CASSDPSLADTQYF.

This clone was seen only a few times. The chain recombines TRBV5-1 with TRBJ1-2; unclear D gene. From germline, CDR1 is SGHRS and CDR2 YFSETQ. Trimming removed 3 bases from V and 7 bases from J, with 16 bases in between. This CDR3 has 14 residues. CDR3 region: CASSYGTARPGYTF. The CDR3, as DNA: TGCGCCAGCAGCTACGGAACAGCCCGGCCTGGCTACACCTTC. The variable domain in full, completed from reference TRBV5-1 and TRBJ1-2, reads KAGVTQTPRYLIKTRGQQVTLSCSPISGHRSVSWYQQTPGQGLQFLFEYFSETQRNKGNFPGRFSGRQFSNSRSEMNVSTLELGDSALYLCASSYGTARPGYTFGSGTRLTVV.

V is TRBV28 and J is TRBJ2-4; TRBD2 is a possible D gene (6 bases). Germline values: CDR1 MDHEN, CDR2 SYDVKM. V shed 6 bases and J shed 6 bases, with 18 bases lying between them. This CDR3 has 15 amino acids. CDR3 sequence reads: CASSQISGVGNIQYF. The CDR3 DNA reads TGTGCCAGCAGCCAAATCTCGGGGGTCGGAAACATTCAGTACTTC.

The chain combines TRBV4-3 with TRBJ1-4; D is ambiguous. Trimming took 4 bases from V and 8 from J, leaving 11 bases between them. Per the germline V gene, CDR1 is LGHNA and CDR2 is YSLEER. This CDR3 spans 13 amino acids. The CDR3 loop is CASSRQVREKLFF. Here the CDR3 DNA reads TGCGCCAGCAGCCGCCAAGTACGGGAAAAACTGTTTTTT.

The genes are TRBV5-5 and TRBJ1-6; 8 bases align to TRBD1. The germline V gene encodes CDR1 SGHKS and CDR2 YYEKEE (reference sequence). Trimming cost V 0 bases and J 10 bases; bases outside gene matches: 6. The CDR3 totals 15 residues. This CDR3 reads CASSLASQGASPLHF. CDR3 in DNA: TGTGCCAGCAGCTTGGCCTCTCAGGGGGCCTCACCCCTCCACTTT.

CDR3 amino acids: CASSQSIQGTPHQYF. CDR3 DNA: TGTGCCAGCAGCCAAAGTATACAGGGGACACCCCATCAGTACTTC. The chain joins TRBV4-2 to TRBJ2-4; TRBD1 matches at 7 bases. The CDR3 has 15 residues. Germline assignment: CDR1 LGHNA and CDR2 YNFKEQ. With 2 bases clipped from V and 12 bases from J, the junction kept 13 bases outside the gene matches.

This chain uses TRBV12-5 with TRBJ1-1, with a weak D call TRBD1 (5 bases). The CDR3 covers 17 residues. With 3 bases removed from V and 0 bases from J, the gap between germline ends came to 17 bases. Germline V gene sequence: CDR1 LGHNT, CDR2 FRNRAP. CDR3 loop: CASGFVGALAMNTEAFF. The CDR3 nucleotides read TGTGCTAGTGGTTTCGTCGGGGCTTTGGCTATGAACACTGAAGCTTTCTTT. Variable domain in full (rest from reference TRBV12-5 and TRBJ1-1): DARVTQTPRHKVTEMGQEVTMRCQPILGHNTVFWYRQTMMQGLELLAYFRNRAPLDDSGMPKDRFSAEMPDATLATLKIQPSEPRDSAVYFCASGFVGALAMNTEAFFGQGTRLTVV.

The J gene is TRBJ1-4, the V gene TRBV5-1, with TRBD1 matching 8 bases. CDR1 and CDR2 (germline): SGHRS, YFSETQ. V lost 4 bases and J lost 3; bases outside the gene matches: 8. The CDR3 spans 16 residues. The CDR3 loop reads CASSQGQGGANEKLFF. The CDR3 coding sequence is TGCGCCAGCAGCCAAGGACAGGGAGGTGCTAATGAAAAACTGTTTTTT.

V usage is TRBV27 and J usage is TRBJ1-6; tentative D call: TRBD1 (6 bases). The CDR3 length is 15 residues. The germline gives CDR1 MNHEY, CDR2 SMNVEV (reference sequence). Trimming shortened V by 6 bases and J by 6 bases, and 15 bases separated the two germline ends. CDR3 loop: CASRLTGTLNSPLHF. CDR3 sequence (DNA): TGTGCCAGCAGGCTTACCGGGACACTTAATTCACCCCTCCACTTT.

The chain links TRBV18 to TRBJ2-5; D gene unclear. The V gene's germline CDR1 is KGHSH and CDR2 LQKENI. V shed 6 bases and J shed 5 bases, with 7 bases lying between them. CDR3 length equals 11 residues. The CDR3 reads CASSPQETQYF. The CDR3 nucleotides read TGTGCCAGCTCCCCCCAGGAGACCCAGTACTTC.